Below are 27 T cell receptor beta chains sequenced from a single sample in a study of T cells in tuberculosis. Assay: immunoSEQ multiplex PCR; the TCRdb copy retains only in-frame clones and omits some. The sample holds around 30,000 clones, 85% to 95% seen once. Sequenced input: PBMCs. These receptors were taken from a donor aged 10-29 years with latent tuberculosis or without tuberculosis infection.

This chain uses TRBV28 with TRBJ2-3; 8 positions agree with TRBD1. With 5 bases clipped from V and 8 bases from J, the junction kept 12 bases outside the gene matches. The germline V gene encodes CDR1 MDHEN and CDR2 SYDVKM. The CDR3 sequence is 15 residues long. CDR3 in DNA: TGTGCCAGCAGTCTCCCCGGACAGGGTATCAGTACGCAGTATTTT. Amino acid sequence: CASSLPGQGISTQYF.

This clone was recorded a few times. The chain couples TRBV4-1 to TRBJ2-7, with 7 bases aligning to TRBD1. V was clipped by 0 bases and J by 2 bases; unmatched bases: 7. The CDR3 length is 16 residues. Germline V gene data show CDR1 as MGHRA and CDR2 as YSYEKL. For the CDR3, the DNA is TGCGCCAGCAGCCAAGACGGACAGGCCTTCACCTACGAGCAGTACTTC. It encodes CASSQDGQAFTYEQYF.

The chain couples TRBV4-2 to TRBJ2-7; D is perhaps TRBD1 (6 bases). With 2 bases removed from V and 1 base from J, the gap between germline ends came to 21 bases. The CDR3 runs 18 residues. Germline CDR1 is LGHNA and CDR2 is YNFKEQ. CDR3 sequence reads: CASSQFGGTGQGSYEQYF. Written as DNA, the CDR3 is TGTGCCAGCAGCCAATTTGGAGGAACGGGGCAGGGGTCCTACGAGCAGTACTTC.

V usage is TRBV2 and J usage is TRBJ1-1; D is uncertain. The germline V gene has CDR1 SNHLY and CDR2 FYNNEI. The CDR3 runs to 13 residues. V was shortened by 6 bases and J by 6 bases, with 14 bases between the two germline ends. The CDR3 loop reads CASRSLGGAEAFF. The DNA of the CDR3 is TGTGCCAGCAGGAGCCTAGGAGGAGCTGAAGCTTTCTTT. Full variable domain (missing parts from reference TRBV2 and TRBJ1-1): EPEVTQTPSHQVTQMGQEVILRCVPISNHLYFYWYRQILGQKVEFLVSFYNNEISEKSEIFDDQFSVERPDGSNFTLKIRSTKLEDSAMYFCASRSLGGAEAFFGQGTRLTVV.

The chain is built from TRBV7-9 and TRBJ2-5, with 11 positions matching TRBD1. The ends lost 3 bases at V and 4 bases at J; junction bases unmatched: 10. Germline V lookup: CDR1 SEHNR, CDR2 FQNEAQ (reference sequence). The CDR3 is made up of 17 amino acids. CDR3 residues: CASSLARTGGEGETQYF. Written as DNA, the CDR3 is TGTGCCAGCAGCTTGGCTCGGACAGGGGGCGAAGGAGAGACCCAGTACTTC.

The J gene is TRBJ2-3, the V gene TRBV21-1; the table's D gene call, TRBD2, was not cross checked with the DNA. TRBV21-1 is shown as a pseudogene. The CDR3 has 16 amino acids. CDR3 nucleotides: TGTGCCAGCAGTACTTCCCGGGACTACCCACTAGATACGCAGTATTTT. Residues: CASSTSRDYPLDTQYF.

This chain connects TRBV18 to TRBJ2-2, with a weak D call TRBD2 (6 bases). CDR1 and CDR2 (germline): KGHSH, LQKENI. Trimming shortened V by 4 bases and J by 5 bases, and 11 bases separated the two germline ends. CDR3 length equals 14 residues. The CDR3 DNA is TGTGCCAGCTCACTTAGCGGAATAACCGGGGAGCTGTTTTTT. As protein: CASSLSGITGELFF.

This chain connects TRBV19 to TRBJ2-3, with D possibly matching TRBD2 (6 bases). This CDR3 has 15 residues. The germline V and J ends were trimmed by 1 base and 0 bases, with 8 bases remaining between them. CDR1 LNHDA and CDR2 SQIVND come from the germline V gene (reference sequence). The CDR3 loop is CASSIVLASTDTQYF. The CDR3 bases are TGTGCCAGTAGTATAGTACTAGCCAGCACAGATACGCAGTATTTT.

The chain couples TRBV5-1 to TRBJ1-2, with 7 bases lining up with TRBD1. This CDR3 region has 17 residues. From germline, CDR1 is SGHRS and CDR2 YFSETQ. The trim removed 4 bases at V and 5 bases at J, leaving 17 bases unmatched. The CDR3 is CASSPGQATGLGYGYTF. In nucleotides, the CDR3 is TGCGCCAGCAGCCCCGGACAGGCGACGGGTTTAGGATATGGCTACACCTTC.

The genes are TRBV20-1 and TRBJ2-1; perhaps TRBD2 as D (6 bases). This CDR3 spans 11 amino acids. V was shortened by 5 bases and J by 10 bases, with 12 bases between the two germline ends. CDR1 is DFQATT and CDR2 is SNEGSKA in the germline V gene (reference sequence). The CDR3 DNA reads TGCAGTGCTTCCATGGGGAGGGAGCAGTTCTTC. Translated: CSASMGREQFF.

This chain uses TRBV2 with TRBJ2-1; 10 nucleotides line up with TRBD1. The CDR3 is 17 amino acids. In germline, CDR1 is SNHLY, CDR2 FYNNEI. V lost 5 bases to trimming and J lost 6 bases; unmatched junction nucleotides: 13. In nucleotides, the CDR3 is TGTGCCAGCAGTTACGGGGTCTTCGGGACAGGGGTCAATGAGCAGTTCTTC. This translates into CASSYGVFGTGVNEQFF.

The rearrangement links TRBV25-1 to TRBJ1-1, with 8 bases fitting TRBD1. CDR3 length: 17 residues. Looked up from germline, CDR1 is MGHDK and CDR2 is SYGVNS. The V gene end was trimmed by 7 bases and the J gene end by 0 bases; junction bases not matched to a gene: 13. The CDR3 reads CASNPTGTGTMNTEAFF. The DNA for the CDR3 is TGTGCCAGCAATCCTACCGGGACAGGTACCATGAACACTGAAGCTTTCTTT. The whole variable domain, filled in from reference TRBV25-1 and TRBJ1-1, reads EADIYQTPRYLVIGTGKKITLECSQTMGHDKMYWYQQDPGMELHLIHYSYGVNSTEKGDLSSESTVSRIRTEHFPLTLESARPSHTSQYLCASNPTGTGTMNTEAFFGQGTRLTVV.

This chain connects TRBV7-8 to TRBJ2-2; TRBD2 aligns across 9 bases. Germline CDR1 SGHVS, CDR2 FQNEAQ. V trimming: 5 bases; J trimming: 4 bases; junction bases outside the gene matches: 5. The CDR3 runs 15 residues. The CDR3 region is CASSALAGGTGELFF. CDR3 DNA: TGTGCCAGCAGCGCACTAGCGGGCGGCACCGGGGAGCTGTTTTTT.

This chain uses TRBV4-2 with TRBJ2-7, with D possibly being TRBD1 (5 bases). Trimming removed 1 base at V and 3 bases at J, with 10 bases between. Germline CDR1 is LGHNA and CDR2 is YNFKEQ. The CDR3 is made up of 14 amino acids. Written as DNA, the CDR3 is TGTGCCAGCAGCCAAGGGAGACAGAACTACGAGCAGTACTTC. Translating gives CASSQGRQNYEQYF.

The genes are TRBV4-1 and TRBJ2-7; TRBD1 matches at 9 bases. J was trimmed by 3 bases and V by 0 bases; bases with no gene match: 6. The germline V gene has CDR1 MGHRA and CDR2 YSYEKL. The CDR3 is 16 residues long. CDR3 sequence reads: CASSQDPGTGSYEQYF. In DNA form, the CDR3 reads TGCGCCAGCAGCCAAGATCCCGGGACAGGGAGCTACGAGCAGTACTTC.

This chain uses TRBV27 with TRBJ2-1; TRBD2 aligns across 11 bases. V lost 3 bases, J lost 8 bases, and 9 bases stayed unmatched. CDR1 and CDR2 (germline): MNHEY, SMNVEV (reference sequence). The CDR3 sequence is 16 residues long. The CDR3, as DNA: TGTGCCAGCAGTTTGAGCCTAGCGGGAGGTAGCTATGAGCAGTTCTTC. Its protein product is CASSLSLAGGSYEQFF.

This clone turned up a few times. The rearrangement uses TRBV13 and TRBJ2-7, with 9 positions matching TRBD2. Germline CDR1 reads PRHDT; CDR2 reads FYEKMQ (reference sequence). Germline trimming cut 5 bases from V and 2 bases from J; bases unmatched to any gene: 4. The CDR3 length is 14 residues. The CDR3: CASSRSGGTYEQYF. CDR3 nucleotide sequence: TGTGCCAGCAGCCGTAGCGGGGGAACCTACGAGCAGTACTTC.

This chain joins TRBV6-5 and TRBJ2-1; 10 bases fit TRBD2. CDR3 length: 15 residues. The germline gives CDR1 MNHEY, CDR2 SVGAGI. V lost 4 bases, J lost 2 bases, and 2 bases stayed unmatched. The CDR3 here is CASSSGTSAYNEQFF. The DNA for the CDR3 is TGTGCCAGCAGTTCTGGGACTAGCGCCTACAATGAGCAGTTCTTC.

This chain uses TRBV11-3 with TRBJ1-2; 10 nucleotides align to TRBD1. V gave up 4 bases and J gave up 1 base; unmatched junction bases: 3. The length of the CDR3 is 15 residues. Germline V gene lookup returns CDR1 SGHNT and CDR2 YENEEA. DNA for the CDR3: TGTGCCAGCAGCTGGGACAGGGGATTTAACTATGGCTACACCTTC. Its translation is CASSWDRGFNYGYTF.

The chain is built from TRBV4-1 and TRBJ1-2, with D possibly TRBD1 on 6 matching bases. V lost 4 bases and J lost 6, with 21 bases in between. CDR3 size: 16 residues. Germline assignment: CDR1 MGHRA and CDR2 YSYEKL. CDR3 nucleotide sequence: TGCGCCAGCAGCCTGGGGGCCGGCGGCGTAGGTGATGGCTACACCTTC. It specifies CASSLGAGGVGDGYTF.

This clone was recorded once. J is TRBJ2-3 and V is TRBV11-3; 9 nucleotides agree with TRBD2. V gave up 1 base and J gave up 5 bases; unmatched junction bases: 7. Germline V CDR1 and CDR2: SGHNT, YENEEA. The CDR3 sequence is 16 residues long. DNA of the CDR3: TGTGCCAGCAGCTTAGCGCGGGGGGGCCGGGGAGATACGCAGTATTTT. It codes for CASSLARGGRGDTQYF. The full variable domain, in which reference TRBV11-3 and TRBJ2-3 provide the parts outside the CDR3, is EAGVVQSPRYKIIEKKQPVAFWCNPISGHNTLYWYLQNLGQGPELLIRYENEEAVDDSQLPKDRFSAERLKGVDSTLKIQPAELGDSAVYLCASSLARGGRGDTQYFGPGTRLTVL.

The J gene is TRBJ2-5, the V gene TRBV7-9; 7 bases fit TRBD2. Germline V gene sequence: CDR1 SEHNR, CDR2 FQNEAQ (reference sequence). The ends lost 3 bases at V and 5 bases at J; junction bases unmatched: 12. CDR3 length: 16 amino acids. The CDR3 is CASSLTLAAPGETQYF. CDR3 bases: TGTGCCAGCAGCTTGACCCTAGCGGCCCCGGGGGAGACCCAGTACTTC. The full variable domain, its missing parts supplied by reference TRBV7-9 and TRBJ2-5, is DTGVSQNPRHKITKRGQNVTFRCDPISEHNRLYWYRQTLGQGPEFLTYFQNEAQLEKSRLLSDRFSAERPKGSFSTLEIQRTEQGDSAMYLCASSLTLAAPGETQYFGPGTRLLVL.

The chain couples TRBV4-1 to TRBJ1-5, with D perhaps TRBD1 (5 bases). This CDR3 spans 16 amino acids. Trimming took 1 base from V and 5 from J, leaving 15 bases between them. The germline V gene has CDR1 MGHRA and CDR2 YSYEKL. CDR3 region: CASSQAPGFQDQPQHF. CDR3 nucleotides: TGCGCCAGCAGCCAAGCCCCAGGGTTCCAGGATCAGCCCCAGCATTTT.

The CDR3 DNA is TGTGCCAGCAGCTTGGGGGTGCGGGGCGATTACAATGAGCAGTTCTTC. This sequence encodes CASSLGVRGDYNEQFF. The gene calls are TRBV5-6 and TRBJ2-1, with D possibly TRBD2 on 6 matching bases. CDR1 is SGHDT and CDR2 is YYEEEE in the germline V gene. V lost 0 bases and J lost 4, with 14 bases in between. CDR3 length equals 16 residues. The full variable domain, rest sourced from reference TRBV5-6 and TRBJ2-1, is DAGVTQSPTHLIKTRGQQVTLRCSPKSGHDTVSWYQQALGQGPQFIFQYYEEEERQRGNFPDRFSGHQFPNYSSELNVNALLLGDSALYLCASSLGVRGDYNEQFFGPGTRLTVL.

The V and J genes are TRBV6-5 and TRBJ1-1; tentatively, D is TRBD1 (5 bases). V lost 8 bases to trimming and J lost 2 bases, with 18 bases between them. The germline gives CDR1 MNHEY, CDR2 SVGAGI. The CDR3 extends over 15 amino acids. DNA of the CDR3: TGTGCCAGCCTCAACGGGGGATTATTAAACACTGAAGCTTTCTTT. This encodes CASLNGGLLNTEAFF.

The chain combines TRBV19 with TRBJ2-2, with unresolved D. Germline V gives CDR1 LNHDA, CDR2 SQIVND (reference sequence). The CDR3 covers 13 residues. V gave up 4 bases and J gave up 5 bases, with 8 bases separating them. CDR3 sequence reads: CASSTTGTGELFF. In nucleotides, the CDR3 is TGTGCCAGTAGTACCACCGGGACCGGGGAGCTGTTTTTT.

The genes are TRBV19 and TRBJ1-1, with TRBD1 matching over 8 bases. Losses at the gene ends were 5 bases for V and 2 bases for J; bases not matched to a gene: 4. Germline CDR1 is LNHDA and CDR2 is SQIVND (reference sequence). This CDR3 spans 14 amino acids. The CDR3 loop reads CASSVDRANTEAFF. In DNA, the CDR3 is TGTGCCAGTAGTGTGGACAGGGCAAACACTGAAGCTTTCTTT.